The 8 T cell receptor beta chains below come from one sample, sequenced in a study of control samples from healthy donors and cancer patients. TCRdb keeps only in-frame clones here, not all; method: immunoSEQ multiplex PCR. Counted here are approximately 90,000 clones, 88% occurring once; the ten biggest clones make up around 14%. The sample was blood. The receptor source for this set is a woman in her seventies in good health.

The chain joins TRBV7-9 to TRBJ2-2; 11 positions match TRBD1. V dropped 5 bases and J dropped 7; count of bases not matched to a gene: 9. Germline V gene lookup returns CDR1 SEHNR and CDR2 FQNEAQ (reference sequence). The CDR3 spans 16 residues. The CDR3, as DNA: TGTGCCAGCAGCCTCCGCGGACAGGGGGCGAACGGGGAGCTGTTTTTT. This encodes CASSLRGQGANGELFF.

DNA for the CDR3: TGTGCCAGCAGCACCGGGACAGGGAACACTGAAGCTTTCTTT. This codes for CASSTGTGNTEAFF. The gene calls are TRBV5-4 and TRBJ1-1; 8 nucleotides align to TRBD1. Trimming at V came to 4 bases and at J to 1 base, leaving 3 bases not matched to a gene. The CDR3 extends over 14 amino acids. Looked up from germline, CDR1 is SGHNT and CDR2 is YYREEE (reference sequence).

This chain links TRBV6-6 with TRBJ1-3; tentatively, D is TRBD1 (6 bases). The V end was cut by 11 bases, the J end by 1 base, with 18 bases between. Germline loops: CDR1 MNHNY, CDR2 SVGAGI (reference sequence). The CDR3 runs to 15 residues. The CDR3 DNA is TGTGCCGCATCCCCGGGGGCGAATTCTGGAAACACCATATATTTT. It encodes CAASPGANSGNTIYF.

The chain couples TRBV2 to TRBJ2-2; TRBD2 might be the D (6 bases). This CDR3 region has 15 residues. V was pared by 4 bases and J by 1 base, with 10 bases between. Germline lookup yields CDR1 SNHLY and CDR2 FYNNEI. CDR3 nucleotide sequence: TGTGCCAGCAGTGTTGACGGGGGGAACACCGGGGAGCTGTTTTTT. Translation: CASSVDGGNTGELFF.

The J gene is TRBJ1-2, the V gene TRBV10-3; TRBD1 agrees at 7 bases. Germline CDR1 is ENHRY and CDR2 is SYGVKD. CDR3 size: 15 residues. The V gene end was trimmed by 2 bases and the J gene end by 4 bases; junction bases not matched to a gene: 7. Here the CDR3 reads CAISEPEGQFYGYTF. CDR3 nucleotides: TGTGCCATCAGTGAGCCGGAGGGACAGTTCTATGGCTACACCTTC.

This clone was observed a few times. Here the CDR3 DNA reads TGCGCCAGCAGCCGTGGCCCCCAAGAGACCCAGTACTTC. Amino acid sequence: CASSRGPQETQYF. The chain uses TRBV4-1 and TRBJ2-5; D is ambiguous. The germline V gene encodes CDR1 MGHRA and CDR2 YSYEKL. The length of the CDR3 is 13 residues. V lost 4 bases and J 1 base, leaving 7 bases between the germline ends.

The chain is built from TRBV5-1 and TRBJ2-7; 8 bases map to TRBD2. This CDR3 has 15 residues. Germline lookup yields CDR1 SGHRS and CDR2 YFSETQ. V was pared by 6 bases and J by 6 bases, with 14 bases of the junction left unmatched. CDR3 bases: TGCGCCAGCACCCGCGAGGGCACTAGCGGCGGCGAGCAGTACTTC. Its translation: CASTREGTSGGEQYF.

V is TRBV11-3 and J is TRBJ1-1; D ambiguous. The CDR3 extends over 12 amino acids. CDR1 and CDR2 from the germline V gene are SGHNT and YENEEA. V was pared by 4 bases and J by 11 bases, with 14 bases between. Here the CDR3 reads CASSSGSTRAFF. The CDR3 coding sequence is TGTGCCAGCAGCTCCGGATCGACTAGGGCTTTCTTT.